The next 18 T cell receptor beta chains were all read from a single sample in a study of T cell responses to AZD1222 COVID-19 vaccine. The data were produced by immunoSEQ multiplex PCR, yet TCRdb's version contains in-frame clones alone and is incomplete. Seen here are approximately 140,000 clones, around 94% observed once, and the top ten hold roughly 1.3%. Material: peripheral blood, obtained on day 0 of AZD1222 vaccination. The origin of the receptors is an adult in good health.

V is TRBV3-1 (or the pseudogene TRBV3-2) and J is TRBJ1-1; D gene unclear. Germline V gives CDR1 LGHDT, CDR2 YNNKEL (reference sequence). The CDR3 totals 15 residues. The V and J ends lost 1 base and 5 bases respectively, with 14 bases between them. The CDR3 sequence is CASSQVGSRITEAFF. CDR3 nucleotides: TGTGCCAGCAGCCAAGTTGGTAGCAGAATAACTGAAGCTTTCTTT.

The chain links TRBV19 to TRBJ2-4; tentatively, D is TRBD1 or TRBD2 (5 bases each). Germline V gene lookup returns CDR1 LNHDA and CDR2 SQIVND (reference sequence). The germline V and J ends were trimmed by 8 bases and 3 bases, with 14 bases remaining between them. The CDR3 covers 14 residues. CDR3 loop: CASCGTYDKNIQYF. The DNA of the CDR3 is TGTGCCAGTTGTGGGACGTATGACAAAAACATTCAGTACTTC.

This sequence joins TRBV29-1 and TRBJ2-5, with 9 positions matching TRBD1. CDR3 length equals 14 residues. The V and J ends lost 6 bases and 6 bases, in that order; junction bases with no gene match: 11. CDR1 is SQVTM, CDR2 ANQGSEA, per germline. In DNA, the CDR3 is TGCAGCGTCATGCCCCGGGACAGGGTTCAGACCCAGTACTTC. Translation: CSVMPRDRVQTQYF. The full variable domain, rest sourced from reference TRBV29-1 and TRBJ2-5, is SAVISQKPSRDICQRGTSLTIQCQVDSQVTMMFWYRQQPGQSLTLIATANQGSEATYESGFVIDKFPISRPNLTFSTLTVSNMSPEDSSIYLCSVMPRDRVQTQYFGPGTRLLVL.

The V and J genes are TRBV3-1 (or the pseudogene TRBV3-2) and TRBJ2-1; 8 bases are shared with TRBD1. V lost 1 base, J lost 14 bases, and 4 bases stayed unmatched. Germline values: CDR1 LGHDT, CDR2 YNNKEL (reference sequence). The CDR3 sequence is 12 residues long. The CDR3 is CASSQGQGAKFF. As DNA, the CDR3 is TGTGCCAGCAGCCAAGGGCAGGGGGCGAAGTTCTTC.

The chain couples TRBV3-1 (or the pseudogene TRBV3-2) to TRBJ2-3; unclear D gene. V lost 0 bases and J lost 2, with 12 bases in between. The CDR3 consists of 16 residues. The germline V gene encodes CDR1 LGHDT and CDR2 YNNKEL (reference sequence). The CDR3 loop reads CASSQEDGYFTDTQYF. In DNA, the CDR3 is TGTGCCAGCAGCCAAGAGGACGGTTATTTCACAGATACGCAGTATTTT.

In its sample, this clone was seen many times. The genes are TRBV24-1 and TRBJ2-2; no clear D gene. V gave up 1 base and J gave up 3 bases, with 5 bases separating them. The CDR3 contains 14 residues. Germline assignment: CDR1 KGHDR and CDR2 SFDVKD. The CDR3 loop reads CATSDFRDTGELFF. CDR3 sequence (DNA): TGTGCCACCAGTGATTTCCGGGACACCGGGGAGCTGTTTTTT.

This clone was recorded a few times. The CDR3 DNA is TGTGCCAGCAGCTTAGAGACTTTCCGGGAGTTTAGTACAGATACGCAGTATTTT. Residues: CASSLETFREFSTDTQYF. The chain recombines TRBV7-9 with TRBJ2-3, with D possibly TRBD2 on 6 matching bases. Germline V gene sequence: CDR1 SEHNR, CDR2 FQNEAQ (reference sequence). Trimming removed 1 base at V and 3 bases at J, with 20 bases between. This CDR3 has 18 residues.

This chain uses TRBV7-9 with TRBJ2-7; D is undetermined. V was cut by 1 base and J by 2 bases, with 6 bases left in between. Germline lookup yields CDR1 SEHNR and CDR2 FQNEAQ (reference sequence). This CDR3 contains 13 residues. CDR3 bases: TGTGCCAGCAGCTTAGGGCAGCCCTACGAGCAGTACGTC. It specifies CASSLGQPYEQYV.

The chain has TRBV28 and TRBJ2-3, with 11 positions matching TRBD2. CDR1 and CDR2 (germline): MDHEN, SYDVKM. Unmatched junction bases numbered 7, after V lost 6 bases and J lost 2 bases. The CDR3 length is 16 residues. CDR3 region: CASSQRTSGPTDTQYF. DNA for the CDR3: TGTGCCAGCAGCCAGAGGACTAGCGGGCCCACAGATACGCAGTATTTT.

This clone was seen only once. The V gene is TRBV6-5, the J gene TRBJ1-6, with D unclear. V dropped 6 bases and J dropped 5 bases, with 11 bases sitting between them. CDR1 is MNHEY and CDR2 is SVGAGI in the germline V gene. This CDR3 comprises 14 residues. The CDR3 DNA follows: TGTGCCAGCAGGTCATTTCCCCATAATTCACCCCTCCACTTT. It is translated as CASRSFPHNSPLHF.

The chain recombines TRBV30 with TRBJ1-2, with 8 positions matching TRBD1. Germline trimming cut 2 bases from V and 8 bases from J; bases unmatched to any gene: 4. The germline CDR1 and CDR2 sequences are GTSNPN and SVGIG (reference sequence). The CDR3 totals 12 residues. The CDR3 DNA reads as TGTGCCTGGAGTCCAGACAGGGGCGGCTACACCTTC. Encoded protein: CAWSPDRGGYTF.

This rearrangement joins TRBV19 to TRBJ1-5; 7 nucleotides align to TRBD1. J lost 2 bases, V lost 7 bases, and 8 bases had no gene match. CDR1 LNHDA and CDR2 SQIVND come from the germline V gene (reference sequence). The CDR3 runs to 15 residues. This CDR3 is CASTLEGARNQPQHF. CDR3 in DNA: TGTGCCAGTACCCTAGAGGGGGCGCGCAATCAGCCCCAGCATTTT.

This sequence joins TRBV2 and TRBJ2-7, with D possibly TRBD1 on 5 matching bases. The CDR3 length is 14 residues. Trimming took off 0 bases at V and 7 bases at J, with 13 bases between the two ends. CDR1 and CDR2 from the germline V gene are SNHLY and FYNNEI. The CDR3 sequence is CASSEANQGKEQYV. The CDR3 DNA is TGTGCCAGCAGTGAAGCGAATCAGGGTAAGGAGCAGTACGTC.

This rearrangement joins TRBV6-1 to TRBJ2-6, with D unresolved. V was trimmed by 2 bases and J by 0 bases, leaving 5 bases between them. Germline values: CDR1 MNHNS, CDR2 SASEGT. The CDR3 loop spans 15 amino acids. This CDR3 reads CASSEQSSGANVLTF. CDR3 in DNA: TGTGCCAGCAGTGAACAGAGCTCTGGGGCCAACGTCCTGACTTTC.

This chain joins TRBV5-4 and TRBJ2-1, with TRBD2 identical over 8 bases. CDR1 SGHNT and CDR2 YYREEE come from the germline V gene (reference sequence). The J segment lost 4 bases and the V segment lost 4 bases, leaving 10 bases of the junction unmatched. The CDR3 is 16 amino acids. For the CDR3, the DNA is TGTGCCAGCAGCCCGGGCAGCGGGAGAACGTACAATGAGCAGTTCTTC. Protein product: CASSPGSGRTYNEQFF.

This rearrangement joins TRBV18 to TRBJ2-7, with D tentatively TRBD2 (6 bases). Germline V CDR1 and CDR2: KGHSH, LQKENI. The V and J ends lost 5 bases and 6 bases respectively, with 11 bases between them. This CDR3 has 12 amino acids. CDR3 DNA sequence: TGTGCCAGCTCAACCGGGACTCTCGAGCAGTACGTC. It yields the protein CASSTGTLEQYV.

This sequence joins TRBV18 and TRBJ1-1; 12 bases are shared with TRBD1. With 3 bases clipped from V and 0 bases from J, the junction kept 2 bases outside the gene matches. CDR3 size: 16 residues. Germline CDR1 is KGHSH and CDR2 is LQKENI. CDR3 region: CASSPGQGALNTEAFF. The CDR3 DNA sequence: TGTGCCAGCTCACCGGGACAGGGGGCATTGAACACTGAAGCTTTCTTT.

CDR3 region: CAPLLGRECPYEQYV. The CDR3 DNA follows: TGTGCCCCCCTCCTGGGGCGGGAGTGTCCCTACGAGCAGTACGTC. V gene TRBV19 combines with J gene TRBJ2-7, with 7 bases lining up with TRBD2. CDR1 LNHDA and CDR2 SQIVND come from the germline V gene (reference sequence). The CDR3 is 15 residues long. V dropped 11 bases and J dropped 2; count of bases not matched to a gene: 15.